This TCR beta chain comes out of a study of blood T cell repertoires in COVID-19. Study as a whole: The United States, Italy and Spain provided the acute and convalescent COVID-19 samples. T cells, B-cell-depleted T cells, or PBMCs provided the cDNA or gDNA that served as material.

Germline CDR1 reads KGHDR; CDR2 reads SFDVKD. V was shortened by 3 bases and J by 2 bases, with 20 bases between the two germline ends. The CDR3 sequence is 18 residues long. As handled by the study authors: Using reference gene primer amplification, nucleated cell counts were estimated. Using immunoSEQ multiplex PCR, the repertoire was profiled, and TCRdb retains in-frame clones only, with some absent. V and J calls and clone size are those listed in that table; D and trimming were worked out from the DNA. The profile shows some 140,000 clones, about 79% of them singletons. This clonotype was sampled from a woman aged 60-75 years with acute or convalescent COVID-19. The rearrangement joins TRBV24-1 to TRBJ2-3, with D possibly matching TRBD2 (6 bases). Sample: peripheral blood. Written as DNA, the CDR3 is TGTGCCACCAGTGATAGGCTGCCCGGGGGTTCTAACACAGATACGCAGTATTTT. As protein: CATSDRLPGGSNTDTQYF.